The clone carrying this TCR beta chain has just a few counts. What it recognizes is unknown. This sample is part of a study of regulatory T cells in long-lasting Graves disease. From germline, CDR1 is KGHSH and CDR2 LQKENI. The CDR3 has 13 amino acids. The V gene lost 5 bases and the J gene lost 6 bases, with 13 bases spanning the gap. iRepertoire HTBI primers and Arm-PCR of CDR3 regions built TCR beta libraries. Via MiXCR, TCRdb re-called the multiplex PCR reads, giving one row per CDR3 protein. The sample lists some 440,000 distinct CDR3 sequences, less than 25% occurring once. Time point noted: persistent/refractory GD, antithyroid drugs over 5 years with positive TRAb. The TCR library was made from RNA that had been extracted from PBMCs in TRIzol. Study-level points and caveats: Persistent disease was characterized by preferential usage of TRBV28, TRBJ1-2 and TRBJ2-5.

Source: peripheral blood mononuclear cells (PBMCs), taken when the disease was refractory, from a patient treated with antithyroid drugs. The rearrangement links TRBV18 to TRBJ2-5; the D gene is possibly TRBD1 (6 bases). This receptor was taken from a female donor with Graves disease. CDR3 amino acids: CASSSQGMKTQYF. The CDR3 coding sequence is TGTGCCAGCTCAAGTCAGGGGATGAAGACCCAGTACTTC.